The 25 T cell receptor beta chains in this list originate from one sample, sequenced in a study of T cells in Graves' hyperthyroidism and ophthalmopathy. Amplification yielded TCR beta CDR3 regions, with RNA transcripts as the source. Researchers ran a first-round RT-PCR on the TCR CDR3 using the HTBI primer set. MiXCR was run by TCRdb on the multiplex PCR reads, yielding one entry per CDR3 protein. This table holds around 490,000 distinct CDR3 sequences, 15% to 20% found once. Material for sequencing was blood. Receptors were obtained from a man in his forties with Graves' ophthalmopathy.

The chain recombines TRBV6-1 with TRBJ1-2; D is unclear. Deletions cut 7 bases from V and 1 base from J, with 16 bases between. The length of the CDR3 is 15 residues. The germline V gene has CDR1 MNHNS and CDR2 SASEGT. CDR3 DNA sequence: TGTGCCAGCACAAGAAGGACCGCCCTTAACTATGGCTACACCTTC. Protein product: CASTRRTALNYGYTF.

This clonotype was seen a few times. CDR3 nucleotide sequence: TGTGCTAGTGGTACTCCAGGACGGGTGAACTATGGCTACACCTTC. As protein: CASGTPGRVNYGYTF. The chain joins TRBV12-5 to TRBJ1-2; D remains ambiguous. Trimming left V 5 bases short and J 2 bases short, with 15 bases between. The CDR3 has 15 amino acids. Germline CDR1 and CDR2: LGHNT and FRNRAP. The whole variable domain, filled in from reference TRBV12-5 and TRBJ1-2, reads DARVTQTPRHKVTEMGQEVTMRCQPILGHNTVFWYRQTMMQGLELLAYFRNRAPLDDSGMPKDRFSAEMPDATLATLKIQPSEPRDSAVYFCASGTPGRVNYGYTFGSGTRLTVV.

Ten or more counts support this clonotype. The chain carries TRBV2 and TRBJ2-1; D call uncertain. The V and J ends lost 3 bases and 10 bases respectively, with 13 bases between them. Germline V CDR1 and CDR2: SNHLY, FYNNEI. CDR3 length: 13 amino acids. The CDR3 loop is CASSEGRALEQFF. In nucleotides, the CDR3 is TGTGCCAGCAGTGAGGGTAGGGCATTGGAGCAGTTCTTC.

This chain joins TRBV20-1 and TRBJ2-5; TRBD1 agrees at 8 bases. Germline V gene sequence: CDR1 DFQATT, CDR2 SNEGSKA (reference sequence). With 3 bases clipped from V and 4 bases from J, the junction kept 4 bases outside the gene matches. This CDR3 comprises 13 residues. The CDR3 region is CSARRTGRETQYF. The CDR3 DNA reads as TGCAGTGCTAGGCGGACAGGGCGAGAGACCCAGTACTTC.

The CDR3 DNA follows: TGTGCCAGCAGCTTCCGAGCGGCAGACGAGCAGTTCTTC. It specifies CASSFRAADEQFF. This sequence joins TRBV7-9 and TRBJ2-1; D is perhaps TRBD2 (5 bases). Germline lookup yields CDR1 SEHNR and CDR2 FQNEAQ (reference sequence). The germline V and J ends were trimmed by 3 bases and 10 bases, with 13 bases remaining between them. The CDR3 sequence is 13 residues long.

This clonotype was seen many times. The V call is TRBV12-3 or TRBV12-4, the J call TRBJ1-2; no clear D. CDR3 length equals 14 residues. Trimming cost V 2 bases and J 3 bases, with 10 bases left between them. The CDR3 sequence: CASSLLGGDYGYTF. For the CDR3, the DNA is TGTGCCAGCAGTTTATTGGGAGGAGACTATGGCTACACCTTC.

This clonotype showed up many times. The V call is TRBV28, the J call TRBJ2-4; no clear D gene. The germline V gene has CDR1 MDHEN and CDR2 SYDVKM. The CDR3 totals 16 residues. V lost 5 bases and J lost 0, with 14 bases in between. CDR3 protein: CASSLEGLGAKNIQYF. CDR3 DNA sequence: TGTGCCAGCAGTCTGGAAGGGTTGGGAGCCAAAAACATTCAGTACTTC.

The V gene is TRBV5-1, the J gene TRBJ2-2, with D maybe TRBD2 (5 bases). V lost 2 bases and J 4 bases, leaving 12 bases between the germline ends. This CDR3 has 15 residues. Germline CDR1 SGHRS, CDR2 YFSETQ. The DNA for the CDR3 is TGCGCCAGCAGCTTTGAAAGCCGGGGCACCGGGGAGCTGTTTTTT. Its translation is CASSFESRGTGELFF.

V is TRBV6-5 and J is TRBJ1-4; D gene ambiguous. With 0 bases removed from V and 6 bases from J, the gap between germline ends came to 8 bases. The CDR3 totals 14 residues. CDR1 and CDR2 from the germline V gene are MNHEY and SVGAGI. In nucleotides, the CDR3 is TGTGCCAGCAGTTACTCGCTTGGTGATGAAAAACTGTTTTTT. Protein sequence: CASSYSLGDEKLFF.

The V and J genes are TRBV27 and TRBJ1-1; 10 nucleotides line up with TRBD1. V lost 6 bases to trimming and J lost 1 base; unmatched junction nucleotides: 8. The length of the CDR3 is 16 residues. Germline CDR1 and CDR2: MNHEY and SMNVEV (reference sequence). The CDR3 region is CASRHPGQGKNTEAFF. CDR3 nucleotides: TGTGCCAGCAGACACCCGGGACAGGGGAAGAACACTGAAGCTTTCTTT.

This clonotype was picked up a small number of times. J is TRBJ2-1 and V is TRBV4-3, with 9 bases matching TRBD1. Germline V gives CDR1 LGHNA, CDR2 YSLEER. CDR3 size: 16 residues. After removal of 4 bases from V and 6 bases from J, the junction contained 10 bases not matched to a gene. Here the CDR3 DNA reads TGCGCCAGCAGCCCGGGGACAGGGCAGAATTCCAATGAGCAGTTCTTC. Its translation: CASSPGTGQNSNEQFF.

V is TRBV18 and J is TRBJ2-7; TRBD1 agrees at 9 bases. CDR3 size: 16 residues. From germline, CDR1 is KGHSH and CDR2 LQKENI. V gave up 2 bases and J gave up 0 bases; unmatched junction bases: 5. This CDR3 reads CASSPNTGGISYEQYF. CDR3 bases: TGTGCCAGCTCACCAAATACAGGGGGCATCTCCTACGAGCAGTACTTC. Variable domain in full (rest from reference TRBV18 and TRBJ2-7): NAGVMQNPRHLVRRRGQEARLRCSPMKGHSHVYWYRQLPEEGLKFMVYLQKENIIDESGMPKERFSAEFPKEGPSILRIQQVVRGDSAAYFCASSPNTGGISYEQYFGPGTRLTVT.

The rearrangement links TRBV2 to TRBJ1-5; D is possibly TRBD1 (6 bases). V was shortened by 9 bases and J by 1 base, with 10 bases between the two germline ends. CDR1 and CDR2 (germline): SNHLY, FYNNEI. This CDR3 has 13 amino acids. CDR3 protein: CASEDRSNQPQHF. The CDR3 bases are TGTGCCAGTGAGGACAGAAGCAATCAGCCCCAGCATTTT.

This chain connects TRBV30 to TRBJ2-6; D tentatively fits TRBD1 or TRBD2 (5 bases each). Germline V gene data show CDR1 as GTSNPN and CDR2 as SVGIG (reference sequence). Trimming stripped 1 base from V and 0 bases from J, with 10 bases between. This CDR3 contains 16 residues. The CDR3 loop reads CAWSAGSYSGANVLTF. CDR3 DNA: TGTGCCTGGAGTGCAGGGAGCTACTCTGGGGCCAACGTCCTGACTTTC.

At least ten counts were recorded for this clonotype. V is TRBV28 and J is TRBJ2-3, with 7 bases fitting TRBD2. Germline values: CDR1 MDHEN, CDR2 SYDVKM. CDR3 length: 16 residues. Trimming at V came to 3 bases and at J to 4 bases, leaving 10 bases not matched to a gene. This chain's CDR3 is CASSLSTGGSPDTQYF. In nucleotides, the CDR3 is TGTGCCAGCAGTTTGAGTACGGGAGGCAGCCCAGATACGCAGTATTTT. Full variable domain (missing parts from reference TRBV28 and TRBJ2-3): DVKVTQSSRYLVKRTGEKVFLECVQDMDHENMFWYRQDPGLGLRLIYFSYDVKMKEKGDIPEGYSVSREKKERFSLILESASTNQTSMYLCASSLSTGGSPDTQYFGPGTRLTVL.

This clonotype occurred many times. The chain links TRBV11-1 to TRBJ2-1; no clear D. V gave up 6 bases and J gave up 6 bases, with 18 bases separating them. The CDR3 length is 15 residues. Germline-derived CDR1 and CDR2 are SGHAT and FQDESV (reference sequence). The CDR3 region is CASSSRPDPFNEQFF. CDR3 in DNA: TGTGCCAGCAGTTCAAGACCGGACCCATTCAATGAGCAGTTCTTC.

This clonotype has at least ten counts. The chain has TRBV12-3 or TRBV12-4 and TRBJ1-2; 8 bases line up with TRBD1. CDR3 length: 16 residues. The junction had 10 bases not matched to a gene; V was cut back by 6 bases and J by 1 base. The CDR3: CASREVQGDFNYGYTF. In DNA, the CDR3 is TGTGCCAGCAGGGAGGTACAGGGGGACTTTAACTATGGCTACACCTTC.

This clonotype has a handful of counts. The chain uses TRBV29-1 and TRBJ2-7, with a possible D match to TRBD1 (7 bases). The V and J ends lost 7 bases and 3 bases respectively, with 16 bases between them. The germline V gene has CDR1 SQVTM and CDR2 ANQGSEA. The CDR3 loop spans 13 amino acids. The CDR3 sequence: CSAGAGGHYEQYF. The CDR3 DNA is TGCAGCGCTGGGGCAGGGGGGCACTACGAGCAGTACTTC.

This clonotype was seen ten or more times. The V call is TRBV6-1, the J call TRBJ1-2; D gene ambiguous. Trimming left V 5 bases short and J 7 bases short, with 20 bases between. The CDR3 runs to 15 residues. Germline-derived CDR1 and CDR2 are MNHNS and SASEGT. The CDR3 DNA reads as TGTGCCAGCAGTTATAACGTCCAAGGGCGAGGTGGCTACACCTTC. Translated, it gives CASSYNVQGRGGYTF.

At least ten counts were recorded for this clonotype. The chain is built from TRBV28 and TRBJ2-7, with D possibly called TRBD1 or TRBD2 (5 bases each). Per germline, CDR1 MDHEN and CDR2 SYDVKM. The germline V and J ends were trimmed by 3 bases and 5 bases, with 14 bases remaining between them. CDR3 length: 14 amino acids. The CDR3 reads CASSLLRDRHEQYF. Written as DNA, the CDR3 is TGTGCCAGCAGTTTGCTCCGGGACCGCCACGAGCAGTACTTC.

This clonotype was detected only a few times. The chain recombines TRBV27 with TRBJ2-7; D possibly corresponds to TRBD1 (5 bases). V lost 6 bases to trimming and J lost 6 bases, with 18 bases between them. The germline CDR1 and CDR2 sequences are MNHEY and SMNVEV (reference sequence). The CDR3 spans 14 residues. CDR3 nucleotides: TGTGCCAGCAGCCTTATAGACAGACAATTCGAGCAGTACTTC. Residues: CASSLIDRQFEQYF.

To note about this clonotype: With a much larger clone just one base away, this may be a read error. CDR3 nucleotides: TGTGCCAGCACTCAGCGGGCTCCCTCCTACGAGCAGTACTTC. Residues: CASTQRAPSYEQYF. This sequence joins TRBV6-1 and TRBJ2-7; perhaps TRBD2 as D (6 bases). The V end was cut by 7 bases, the J end by 0 bases, with 13 bases between. This CDR3 region has 14 residues. Germline V gene lookup returns CDR1 MNHNS and CDR2 SASEGT.

In its sample, this clonotype was seen many times. The rearrangement joins TRBV7-9 to TRBJ2-1; 8 bases match TRBD2. J gave up 7 bases and V 3 bases, and 5 bases lay outside the gene matches. Germline assignment: CDR1 SEHNR and CDR2 FQNEAQ (reference sequence). The CDR3 is made up of 14 amino acids. The CDR3: CASSLPAGVNEQFF. CDR3 in DNA: TGTGCCAGCAGCTTGCCAGCGGGAGTGAATGAGCAGTTCTTC.

This clonotype was found many times. The chain uses TRBV5-1 and TRBJ2-7; 7 positions match TRBD1. The J segment lost 3 bases and the V segment lost 4 bases, leaving 4 bases of the junction unmatched. The CDR3 consists of 13 residues. Germline values: CDR1 SGHRS, CDR2 YFSETQ. The CDR3 loop is CASSRDSDYEQYF. DNA of the CDR3: TGCGCCAGCAGCCGGGACAGCGACTACGAGCAGTACTTC.

This clonotype was counted a few times. Written as DNA, the CDR3 is TGTGCCAGCAGCAGACAGAGTTGGAGCTCCTACGAGCAGTACTTC. Its translation: CASSRQSWSSYEQYF. The chain links TRBV7-2 to TRBJ2-7, with D perhaps matching TRBD1 (5 bases). CDR3 length: 15 amino acids. Trimming cost V 5 bases and J 0 bases, with 14 bases left between them. Germline values: CDR1 SGHTA, CDR2 FQGNSA.